This TCR beta chain stems from a study of shared clonotypes between healthy human individuals. The CDR3 has 15 residues. Trimming cost V 1 base and J 7 bases, with 14 bases left between them. Germline loops: CDR1 SGHRS, CDR2 YFSETQ. The table came from immunoSEQ multiplex PCR; TCRdb's copy has only in-frame clones and leaves some out. The sample shows more than 850,000 clones, roughly 74% of them seen only once. This receptor was identified in a man between 18 and 35 years old in good health. Some clones in this sample may be carry-over from other donors' samples. The specimen sequenced was memory CD4+ T cells from PBMCs. Subset described: CD45RA-negative fraction. V and J are TRBV5-1 and TRBJ2-2, with D possibly being TRBD1 (5 bases). The CDR3 sequence is CASSLWGNQGGELFF. The CDR3 DNA is TGCGCCAGCAGCTTGTGGGGCAATCAGGGCGGGGAGCTGTTTTTT.